A single sample gave rise to the 15 T cell receptor beta chains below, sequenced in a study of beta chain features in type 1 diabetes (dated by TCRdb to 2017 to 2018). The method behind the library was the immunoSEQ multiplex PCR assay. The entire isolated RNA was reverse transcribed using the High Capacity cDNA Reverse Transcription Kit, and thus expressed TCRB transcripts were sequenced. Drawn from immuneACCESS, this table holds only the in-frame rearrangements with V and J called that TCRdb kept. Clones are partly lost; checked studies trace under half to an unresolved V gene and leave the rest unexplained. For this sample the table gives roughly 610,000 clones, of which 15% to 17% were detected only once. The leading ten clones occupy approximately 0.093% of the sample. Sequencing input: naive CD4+ T cells from blood. In the paper's terms, the cell subset or site label means: true naive CD4+ T cells. The origin of the receptors is a man between 18 and 29 years old in good health.

In this sample, this clone turned up a few times. The chain combines TRBV9 with TRBJ1-2, with a tentative D call TRBD1 (5 bases). The V end lost 4 bases, the J end lost 4 bases, and 23 bases lay between the germline ends. This CDR3 has 17 residues. In germline, CDR1 is SGDLS, CDR2 YYNGEE. CDR3 DNA: TGTGCCAGCAGCTTCTCCTCCCGTTTGGGGCCCACCTATGGCTACACCTTC. Translating gives CASSFSSRLGPTYGYTF.

V gene TRBV10-3 combines with J gene TRBJ2-7, with a weak D call TRBD1 (5 bases). CDR1 is ENHRY and CDR2 is SYGVKD in the germline V gene. CDR3 length: 13 residues. V was trimmed by 6 bases and J by 6 bases, leaving 15 bases between them. For the CDR3, the DNA is TGTGCCATCAGCGATTACCAGGGAACCGAGCAGTACTTC. Its translation: CAISDYQGTEQYF.

The gene calls are TRBV6-5 and TRBJ1-2; TRBD1 aligns across 7 bases. The J segment lost 7 bases and the V segment lost 7 bases, leaving 6 bases of the junction unmatched. The CDR3 runs to 12 residues. CDR1 MNHEY and CDR2 SVGAGI come from the germline V gene. As DNA, the CDR3 is TGTGCCAGCACCACTCGGGACAGTGGCTACACCTTC. Translated, it gives CASTTRDSGYTF.

This clone was counted a few times. This rearrangement joins TRBV4-1 to TRBJ1-4; D is unclear. The CDR3 sequence is 15 residues long. Looked up from germline, CDR1 is MGHRA and CDR2 is YSYEKL. V was trimmed by 1 base and J by 3 bases, leaving 9 bases between them. The CDR3 reads CASSQVLIPNEKLFF. The CDR3, as DNA: TGCGCCAGCAGCCAAGTATTGATACCTAATGAAAAACTGTTTTTT.

This sequence joins TRBV30 and TRBJ1-4; tentative D call: TRBD1 (5 bases). Germline V gene data show CDR1 as GTSNPN and CDR2 as SVGIG (reference sequence). The CDR3 is 14 residues long. Trimming removed 5 bases at V and 4 bases at J, with 14 bases between. CDR3 nucleotide sequence: TGTGCCTGGGGCCGACAGTCTCTTAATGAAAAACTGTTTTTT. The encoded protein is CAWGRQSLNEKLFF.

In this sample, this clone turned up a few times. This chain connects TRBV27 to TRBJ2-1, with TRBD2 identical over 8 bases. The CDR3 runs 15 residues. The V gene's germline CDR1 is MNHEY and CDR2 SMNVEV (reference sequence). J was trimmed by 8 bases and V by 0 bases; bases with no gene match: 6. This CDR3 reads CASSLSRTSSHEQFF. Written as DNA, the CDR3 is TGTGCCAGCAGTTTATCCCGGACTAGCTCCCATGAGCAGTTCTTC.

This clone has more than one count but fewer than ten. The chain uses TRBV2 and TRBJ2-2; tentatively, D is TRBD1 (6 bases). Germline assignment: CDR1 SNHLY and CDR2 FYNNEI. This CDR3 spans 16 amino acids. Trimming took 6 bases from V and 4 from J, leaving 18 bases between them. CDR3 nucleotides: TGTGCCAGCAGCGATAAAACAGGGTTGGGCACCGGGGAGCTGTTTTTT. Amino acid sequence: CASSDKTGLGTGELFF.

The chain has TRBV7-9 and TRBJ1-1, with D possibly TRBD1 on 5 matching bases. The CDR3 is 14 residues long. Per germline, CDR1 SEHNR and CDR2 FQNEAQ (reference sequence). Trimming took 0 bases from V and 4 from J, leaving 9 bases between them. For the CDR3, the DNA is TGTGCCAGCAGCTTAGCCGGGGACGCCACTGAAGCTTTCTTT. Its translation: CASSLAGDATEAFF.

The gene calls are TRBV7-2 and TRBJ2-3, with 8 nucleotides matching TRBD2. Germline CDR1 is SGHTA and CDR2 is FQGNSA. This CDR3 contains 17 residues. Trimming removed 5 bases from V and 5 bases from J; junction bases left unmatched: 15. The CDR3 nucleotides read TGTGCCAGCAGCAAGGAGGGCGGGAGGTATCGAATAGATACGCAGTATTTT. Residues: CASSKEGGRYRIDTQYF.

This clone was counted a few times. V gene TRBV14 combines with J gene TRBJ1-6; perhaps TRBD1 as D (5 bases). CDR1 is SGHDN and CDR2 is FVKESK in the germline V gene. The germline V and J ends were trimmed by 3 bases and 9 bases, with 12 bases remaining between them. The CDR3 spans 14 residues. For the CDR3, the DNA is TGTGCCAGCAGCCACCGGGAGGGGAGTTCACCCCTCCACTTT. This gives the protein CASSHREGSSPLHF.

V usage is TRBV5-1 and J usage is TRBJ2-7; 11 nucleotides line up with TRBD2. CDR1 SGHRS and CDR2 YFSETQ come from the germline V gene. The length of the CDR3 is 16 residues. The junction had 7 bases not matched to a gene; V was cut back by 4 bases and J by 1 base. CDR3 loop: CASSVPLAGVSYEQYF. CDR3 coding DNA: TGCGCCAGCAGCGTCCCACTAGCGGGAGTGTCCTACGAGCAGTACTTC.

This clone was picked up a small number of times. V is TRBV7-9 and J is TRBJ2-7; a possible D gene is TRBD1 (5 bases). Germline V gives CDR1 SEHNR, CDR2 FQNEAQ (reference sequence). This CDR3 is built from 15 residues. With 1 base removed from V and 0 bases from J, the gap between germline ends came to 10 bases. CDR3 sequence reads: CASSLGAGRSYEQYF. The DNA of the CDR3 is TGTGCCAGCAGCTTAGGGGCAGGGCGCTCCTACGAGCAGTACTTC.

The table lists this clone with a few counts. V usage is TRBV7-9 and J usage is TRBJ2-7; D possibly uses TRBD1 or TRBD2 (5 bases each). The CDR3 sequence is 15 residues long. The ends were cut back, 4 bases at V and 0 bases at J, with 13 bases in the middle. CDR1 and CDR2 from the germline V gene are SEHNR and FQNEAQ (reference sequence). The CDR3 loop is CASSSSGTGSYEQYF. The CDR3 DNA sequence: TGTGCCAGCAGCTCCTCCGGGACGGGCTCCTACGAGCAGTACTTC.

V is TRBV10-3 and J is TRBJ1-2; D uncertain. V gave up 3 bases and J gave up 5 bases, with 13 bases separating them. The CDR3 consists of 14 residues. CDR1 ENHRY and CDR2 SYGVKD come from the germline V gene. The CDR3 DNA is TGTGCCATCAGTGACCCCGCAGGAGGGTATGGCTACACCTTC. Translating it yields CAISDPAGGYGYTF.

This clone was counted only a few times. This chain connects TRBV29-1 to TRBJ2-5, with D possibly TRBD1 on 5 matching bases. V lost 7 bases, J lost 4 bases, and 10 bases lay in between. The CDR3 length is 11 residues. CDR1 is SQVTM and CDR2 is ANQGSEA in the germline V gene. The CDR3 is CSENRGETQYF. The CDR3 bases are TGCAGCGAGAATAGGGGAGAGACCCAGTACTTC.